This TCR beta chain came from a study of blood T cell repertoires in COVID-19. CDR1 SGHNT and CDR2 YYREEE come from the germline V gene (reference sequence). Trimming cost V 3 bases and J 7 bases; bases outside gene matches: 6. This CDR3 has 15 residues. The data were produced by immunoSEQ multiplex PCR, yet TCRdb's version contains in-frame clones alone and is incomplete. The sample records over 200,000 clones, almost 85% being singletons. Those enrolled, adults aged about 18 to 89 years, came from roughly 23 US areas. This sequence originates from a man aged 40-50 years who had recovered from COVID-19. Sequencing was performed on PBMCs or T cells enriched from blood (not recorded which). This chain connects TRBV5-4 to TRBJ2-1; 11 bases match TRBD2. The CDR3, as DNA: TGTGCCAGCAGCTCTGGGACTAGCGGTGGAAATGAGCAGTTCTTC. Translated, it gives CASSSGTSGGNEQFF. Complete variable domain (other parts from reference TRBV5-4 and TRBJ2-1): ETGVTQSPTHLIKTRGQQVTLRCSSQSGHNTVSWYQQALGQGPQFIFQYYREEENGRGNFPPRFSGLQFPNYSSELNVNALELDDSALYLCASSSGTSGGNEQFFGPGTRLTVL.